The 30 T cell receptor beta chains in this list originate from one sample, sequenced in a study of cytomegalovirus exposure and HLA in healthy donors. With 60 Vbeta and 13 Jbeta primers, the PCR was carried out. The protocol was immunoSEQ multiplex PCR, while the TCRdb copy is restricted to in-frame clones and leaves out a portion. The sample comprises fewer than 200,000 clones, roughly 12% of which are singletons, and under 10% rests with the top ten. The sequenced material came from PBMCs. The receptors were sampled from a man aged 50-59 years in good health and CMV-seropositive.

The chain links TRBV7-2 to TRBJ1-1, with 9 bases identical to TRBD1. Germline V gene sequence: CDR1 SGHTA, CDR2 FQGNSA. J was trimmed by 5 bases and V by 5 bases; bases with no gene match: 9. CDR3 length equals 15 residues. CDR3 DNA: TGTGCCAGCAGCCAACCCACAGGGGGCTATACTGAAGCTTTCTTT. Residues: CASSQPTGGYTEAFF.

The chain has TRBV7-8 and TRBJ1-6; D gene uncertain. The length of the CDR3 is 17 residues. The V gene's germline CDR1 is SGHVS and CDR2 FQNEAQ. Trimming removed 5 bases at V and 0 bases at J, with 14 bases between. The CDR3 loop is CASSPILGSSYNSPLHF. CDR3 DNA: TGTGCCAGCAGCCCTATTTTGGGCAGCTCCTATAATTCACCCCTCCACTTT. Full variable domain (rest looked up from reference TRBV7-8 and TRBJ1-6): GAGVSQSPRYKVAKRGQDVALRCDPISGHVSLFWYQQALGQGPEFLTYFQNEAQLDKSGLPSDRFFAERPEGSVSTLKIQRTQQEDSAVYLCASSPILGSSYNSPLHFGNGTRLTVT.

The J gene is TRBJ2-1, the V gene TRBV6-1; TRBD2 agrees at 14 bases. The CDR3 spans 16 residues. Per germline, CDR1 MNHNS and CDR2 SASEGT. With V trimmed by 4 bases and J by 3 bases, 2 bases remained unmatched. CDR3 sequence (DNA): TGTGCCAGCAGTGGACTAGCGGGGGGGATCTACAATGAGCAGTTCTTC. As protein: CASSGLAGGIYNEQFF.

V and J are TRBV6-5 and TRBJ2-5; TRBD1 aligns across 7 bases. The CDR3 is 14 amino acids. V trimming: 4 bases; J trimming: 2 bases; junction bases outside the gene matches: 4. The germline V gene has CDR1 MNHEY and CDR2 SVGAGI. The CDR3, as DNA: TGTGCCAGCAGTTCGTGGACAGGTCAAGAGACCCAGTACTTC. Translation gives CASSSWTGQETQYF.

The V call is TRBV27, the J call TRBJ2-3, with 8 bases identical to TRBD1. The CDR3 sequence is 16 residues long. Unmatched junction bases numbered 11, after V lost 4 bases and J lost 5 bases. From germline, CDR1 is MNHEY and CDR2 SMNVEV (reference sequence). Written as DNA, the CDR3 is TGTGCCAGCAGTTGGGGAGTTGGACAGGGCAAAGATACGCAGTATTTT. It specifies CASSWGVGQGKDTQYF.

This clone showed up just a few times. Here the CDR3 reads CASSSTVGAEAFF. For the CDR3, the DNA is TGTGCCAGCTCCTCCACCGTGGGGGCGGAAGCTTTCTTT. This chain joins TRBV18 and TRBJ1-1; D possibly corresponds to TRBD1 (6 bases). V lost 6 bases and J lost 8, with 16 bases in between. This CDR3 contains 13 residues. Germline V lookup: CDR1 KGHSH, CDR2 LQKENI.

This sequence joins TRBV30 and TRBJ1-6, with a possible D match to TRBD1 (5 bases). The V gene's germline CDR1 is GTSNPN and CDR2 SVGIG (reference sequence). The CDR3 covers 15 residues. Trimming stripped 2 bases from V and 6 bases from J, with 14 bases between. The CDR3 loop is CAWSLTESRNSPLHF. CDR3 in DNA: TGTGCCTGGAGTTTGACAGAATCGCGTAATTCACCCCTCCACTTT.

This clone was picked up a small number of times. This chain links TRBV9 with TRBJ2-1; 7 nucleotides line up with TRBD2. Germline values: CDR1 SGDLS, CDR2 YYNGEE. This CDR3 is built from 16 residues. With 0 bases clipped from V and 6 bases from J, the junction kept 9 bases outside the gene matches. The DNA for the CDR3 is TGTGCCAGCAGCGTAGCCCCTGGACTAGGGGTCAATGAGCAGTTCTTC. Its protein product is CASSVAPGLGVNEQFF. The whole variable domain, filled in from reference TRBV9 and TRBJ2-1, reads DSGVTQTPKHLITATGQRVTLRCSPRSGDLSVYWYQQSLDQGLQFLIQYYNGEERAKGNILERFSAQQFPDLHSELNLSSLELGDSALYFCASSVAPGLGVNEQFFGPGTRLTVL.

J is TRBJ2-3 and V is TRBV7-9; perhaps TRBD2 as D (6 bases). The germline V gene encodes CDR1 SEHNR and CDR2 FQNEAQ (reference sequence). Deletions cut 6 bases from V and 5 bases from J, with 18 bases between. This CDR3 is built from 15 residues. Here the CDR3 reads CASSSVGGGGDTQYF. CDR3 nucleotide sequence: TGTGCCAGCAGTTCGGTGGGGGGAGGTGGAGATACGCAGTATTTT. Full variable domain (rest looked up from reference TRBV7-9 and TRBJ2-3): DTGVSQNPRHKITKRGQNVTFRCDPISEHNRLYWYRQTLGQGPEFLTYFQNEAQLEKSRLLSDRFSAERPKGSFSTLEIQRTEQGDSAMYLCASSSVGGGGDTQYFGPGTRLTVL.

This chain connects TRBV18 to TRBJ2-3; 7 bases are shared with TRBD2. Looked up from germline, CDR1 is KGHSH and CDR2 is LQKENI. The CDR3 covers 15 residues. V dropped 3 bases and J dropped 1; count of bases not matched to a gene: 4. CDR3 coding DNA: TGTGCCAGCTCACCTGACGCGGGGGGCACAGATACGCAGTATTTT. This codes for CASSPDAGGTDTQYF. The whole variable domain, filled in from reference TRBV18 and TRBJ2-3, reads NAGVMQNPRHLVRRRGQEARLRCSPMKGHSHVYWYRQLPEEGLKFMVYLQKENIIDESGMPKERFSAEFPKEGPSILRIQQVVRGDSAAYFCASSPDAGGTDTQYFGPGTRLTVL.

The J gene is TRBJ2-3, the V gene TRBV4-1; TRBD1 might be the D (6 bases). The CDR3 consists of 15 residues. Per germline, CDR1 MGHRA and CDR2 YSYEKL. V was pared by 4 bases and J by 0 bases, with 11 bases between. In nucleotides, the CDR3 is TGCGCCAGCAGCCCTCCTGGGGGCAGCACAGATACGCAGTATTTT. It specifies CASSPPGGSTDTQYF.

The chain couples TRBV11-3 to TRBJ2-3, with D perhaps matching TRBD1 (6 bases). The CDR3 contains 16 residues. With 4 bases removed from V and 5 bases from J, the gap between germline ends came to 19 bases. The germline gives CDR1 SGHNT, CDR2 YENEEA. The CDR3 DNA follows: TGTGCCAGCAGCTCGTCCGTCCCTGGGGGCTTAGATACGCAGTATTTT. Translation: CASSSSVPGGLDTQYF.

This clone showed up just a few times. The chain joins TRBV2 to TRBJ1-4, with a weak D call TRBD1 (6 bases). V lost 6 bases and J lost 0, with 8 bases in between. Germline V gene data show CDR1 as SNHLY and CDR2 as FYNNEI. The CDR3 is 14 residues long. The CDR3 DNA is TGTGCCAGCAGGGGACACCCAACTAATGAAAAACTGTTTTTT. Its translation: CASRGHPTNEKLFF.

The sample holds a few counts of this clone. This sequence joins TRBV10-3 and TRBJ2-3; TRBD1 aligns across 8 bases. The germline CDR1 and CDR2 sequences are ENHRY and SYGVKD. V dropped 7 bases and J dropped 2; count of bases not matched to a gene: 8. CDR3 size: 15 residues. The CDR3 region is CAITSGQGYTDTQYF. As DNA, the CDR3 is TGTGCCATCACCTCCGGACAGGGATACACAGATACGCAGTATTTT.

This chain links TRBV5-1 with TRBJ2-3; 10 nucleotides agree with TRBD2. V lost 1 base and J lost 2; bases outside the gene matches: 7. Germline V gene sequence: CDR1 SGHRS, CDR2 YFSETQ. This CDR3 is 17 amino acids long. This CDR3 reads CASSLHSSGGITDTQYF. The DNA for the CDR3 is TGCGCCAGCAGCTTGCATTCTAGCGGGGGAATCACAGATACGCAGTATTTT.

The V call is TRBV5-1, the J call TRBJ2-5, with 7 positions matching TRBD2. The CDR3 runs to 13 residues. Trimming at V came to 7 bases and at J to 1 base, leaving 4 bases not matched to a gene. Germline V gene data show CDR1 as SGHRS and CDR2 as YFSETQ. CDR3 bases: TGCGCCAGCGGCGGGGGATTCCAAGAGACCCAGTACTTC. It translates to CASGGGFQETQYF. Supplemented by reference TRBV5-1 and TRBJ2-5, the full variable domain reads KAGVTQTPRYLIKTRGQQVTLSCSPISGHRSVSWYQQTPGQGLQFLFEYFSETQRNKGNFPGRFSGRQFSNSRSEMNVSTLELGDSALYLCASGGGFQETQYFGPGTRLLVL.

The chain carries TRBV18 and TRBJ2-5; D uncertain. Germline CDR1 is KGHSH and CDR2 is LQKENI. V was trimmed by 3 bases and J by 5 bases, leaving 13 bases between them. This CDR3 region has 14 residues. The CDR3 is CASSPNNNVETQYF. DNA of the CDR3: TGTGCCAGCTCACCTAATAATAATGTGGAGACCCAGTACTTC.

The chain combines TRBV10-2 with TRBJ1-1, with a tentative D call TRBD1 (5 bases). Per the germline V gene, CDR1 is WSHSY and CDR2 is SAAADI. The CDR3 consists of 15 residues. Trimming pared 4 bases from V and 0 bases from J, leaving 12 bases between. The CDR3 DNA follows: TGCGCCAGCAGTGGGTCAGGGCGGGTGAACACTGAAGCTTTCTTT. It yields the protein CASSGSGRVNTEAFF.

The rearrangement uses TRBV13 and TRBJ1-2; maybe TRBD1 (5 bases). The germline CDR1 and CDR2 sequences are PRHDT and FYEKMQ (reference sequence). The CDR3 loop spans 14 amino acids. V was cut by 6 bases and J by 3 bases, with 14 bases left in between. CDR3 sequence reads: CASRPSDSHYGYTF. CDR3 nucleotides: TGTGCCAGCAGGCCATCAGACAGTCACTATGGCTACACCTTC.

This clone was observed a handful of times. The rearrangement links TRBV15 to TRBJ1-2; D may be TRBD1 (6 bases). The CDR3 spans 14 residues. Germline CDR1 and CDR2: LNHNV and YYDKDF (reference sequence). V was trimmed by 0 bases and J by 5 bases, leaving 10 bases between them. This chain's CDR3 is CATSRDLGGYGYTF. CDR3 DNA: TGTGCCACCAGCAGAGACTTAGGGGGATATGGCTACACCTTC.

V is TRBV6-1 and J is TRBJ1-5; D is ambiguous. Germline V gene sequence: CDR1 MNHNS, CDR2 SASEGT. Trimming pared 2 bases from V and 0 bases from J, leaving 8 bases between. CDR3 length: 15 amino acids. The CDR3 bases are TGTGCCAGCAGTGAAAGCGGTAATAGCAATCAGCCCCAGCATTTT. Amino acid sequence: CASSESGNSNQPQHF.

This clone was detected only a few times. This chain uses TRBV9 with TRBJ2-2; D is undetermined. The V and J ends lost 0 bases and 0 bases respectively, with 9 bases between them. In germline, CDR1 is SGDLS, CDR2 YYNGEE. This CDR3 is 16 amino acids long. CDR3 nucleotides: TGTGCCAGCAGCGTAGCACTTCGCCCGAACACCGGGGAGCTGTTTTTT. It translates to CASSVALRPNTGELFF.

CDR3 DNA: TGTGCCAGCAGTTCTCCAGATCCTAATGAAAAACTGTTTTTT. Translation gives CASSSPDPNEKLFF. The chain joins TRBV28 to TRBJ1-4; D is unresolved. The V end lost 4 bases, the J end lost 3 bases, and 9 bases lay between the germline ends. The CDR3 is made up of 14 amino acids. Germline assignment: CDR1 MDHEN and CDR2 SYDVKM.

The table lists this clone with a few counts. The chain has TRBV27 and TRBJ2-3, with 7 positions matching TRBD1. The ends lost 3 bases at V and 0 bases at J; junction bases unmatched: 3. There are 15 residues in the CDR3. Germline-derived CDR1 and CDR2 are MNHEY and SMNVEV (reference sequence). CDR3 in amino acids: CASSLTGSSTDTQYF. The CDR3 DNA is TGTGCCAGCAGTTTGACAGGGAGCAGCACAGATACGCAGTATTTT.

The chain recombines TRBV19 with TRBJ2-1; 9 nucleotides line up with TRBD1. The CDR3 is made up of 14 amino acids. Germline V gene sequence: CDR1 LNHDA, CDR2 SQIVND (reference sequence). V trimming: 3 bases; J trimming: 7 bases; junction bases outside the gene matches: 4. The CDR3 sequence is CASSISGQGNEQFF. The CDR3 region has the DNA TGTGCCAGTAGTATCTCGGGACAGGGTAATGAGCAGTTCTTC.

V and J are TRBV5-1 and TRBJ2-2; possible D gene TRBD1, 5 bases. Germline V gene sequence: CDR1 SGHRS, CDR2 YFSETQ. Trimming removed 4 bases at V and 2 bases at J, with 15 bases between. This CDR3 is built from 16 residues. The CDR3 spells CASSPRQSANTGELFF. The CDR3 nucleotides are TGCGCCAGCAGCCCGCGACAGAGTGCTAACACCGGGGAGCTGTTTTTT.

The chain joins TRBV11-3 to TRBJ2-1, with 8 nucleotides matching TRBD2. V lost 5 bases to trimming and J lost 7 bases; unmatched junction nucleotides: 10. The CDR3 runs 15 residues. Germline CDR1 reads SGHNT; CDR2 reads YENEEA. The CDR3 DNA sequence: TGTGCCAGCAGCCTACGGACTAGCAGTTGGAATGAGCAGTTCTTC. It yields the protein CASSLRTSSWNEQFF. The full variable domain, with the rest looked up from reference TRBV11-3 and TRBJ2-1, is EAGVVQSPRYKIIEKKQPVAFWCNPISGHNTLYWYLQNLGQGPELLIRYENEEAVDDSQLPKDRFSAERLKGVDSTLKIQPAELGDSAVYLCASSLRTSSWNEQFFGPGTRLTVL.

The chain carries TRBV14 and TRBJ1-1, with 12 bases aligning to TRBD1. Germline V gene sequence: CDR1 SGHDN, CDR2 FVKESK. This CDR3 region has 19 residues. J lost 5 bases, V lost 3 bases, and 16 bases had no gene match. CDR3 amino acids: CASSQAGYRDRGRRTEAFF. The CDR3 region has the DNA TGTGCCAGCAGCCAGGCCGGATACCGGGACAGGGGGCGTAGGACTGAAGCTTTCTTT. The full variable domain, with the rest looked up from reference TRBV14 and TRBJ1-1, is EAGVTQFPSHSVIEKGQTVTLRCDPISGHDNLYWYRRVMGKEIKFLLHFVKESKQDESGMPNNRFLAERTGGTYSTLKVQPAELEDSGVYFCASSQAGYRDRGRRTEAFFGQGTRLTVV.

The chain joins TRBV27 to TRBJ2-7; 8 bases map to TRBD1. The CDR3 is 13 residues long. V shed 6 bases and J 5 bases; nucleotides not matched to a gene: 6. Germline V gives CDR1 MNHEY, CDR2 SMNVEV (reference sequence). The CDR3 DNA sequence: TGTGCCAGCAGCCCAGGACAGGGTGACGAGCAGTACGTC. Translating gives CASSPGQGDEQYV.

This sequence joins TRBV10-3 and TRBJ2-3; D is unclear. Germline V gene sequence: CDR1 ENHRY, CDR2 SYGVKD. The CDR3 extends over 14 amino acids. V lost 3 bases, J lost 1 base, and 8 bases lay in between. CDR3 region: CAISEDTGTDTQYF. CDR3 coding DNA: TGTGCCATCAGTGAAGACACTGGCACAGATACGCAGTATTTT.